A single sample is the source of the 5 T cell receptor beta chains below, sequenced in a study of Ad26.COV2.S vaccination and SARS-CoV-2 variants. Profiled with immunoSEQ multiplex PCR; TCRdb holds only in-frame clones, not every one. Among approximately 400,000 clones listed, roughly nine tenths were seen once. Sequenced material: peripheral blood, taken after recovery from COVID-19. Every receptor here comes from a human donor who had recovered from COVID-19.

J is TRBJ1-2 and V is TRBV27; maybe TRBD1 (6 bases). The germline CDR1 and CDR2 sequences are MNHEY and SMNVEV (reference sequence). Trimming removed 6 bases at V and 7 bases at J, with 15 bases between. The CDR3 consists of 13 residues. The CDR3 region is CASRLQGGAGYTF. CDR3 sequence (DNA): TGTGCCAGCAGGCTACAGGGAGGGGCTGGCTACACCTTC.

The chain uses TRBV21-1 and TRBJ1-6. TRBV21-1 is designated a pseudogene. The CDR3 extends over 18 amino acids. The CDR3 sequence is CASSAQARGGPYNSPLHF. CDR3 nucleotides: TGTGCCAGCAGCGCCCAAGCTAGGGGGGGGCCCTATAATTCACCCCTCCACTTT.

This chain links TRBV11-3 with TRBJ1-1; no firm D call. The CDR3 spans 15 residues. Germline CDR1 SGHNT, CDR2 YENEEA. Between the trimmed V and J ends, which lost 3 bases and 4 bases, there was a span of 15 bases. As DNA, the CDR3 is TGTGCCAGCAGCTTGGGAGGCCGGGAGGGCACTGAAGCTTTCTTT. It yields the protein CASSLGGREGTEAFF.

The rearrangement uses TRBV4-1 and TRBJ1-2; 9 nucleotides agree with TRBD1. This CDR3 has 15 amino acids. CDR1 and CDR2 from the germline V gene are MGHRA and YSYEKL. Unmatched junction bases numbered 7, after V lost 6 bases and J lost 2 bases. The CDR3 DNA reads TGCGCCAGCAGTAACACAGGGGGCGCGAACTATGGCTACACCTTC. Amino acid sequence: CASSNTGGANYGYTF.

J is TRBJ2-1 and V is TRBV11-3, with D possibly matching TRBD1 (5 bases). Trimming stripped 0 bases from V and 5 bases from J, with 11 bases between. CDR3 length: 15 amino acids. Germline CDR1 SGHNT, CDR2 YENEEA. The CDR3 protein is CASSLDRQFHNEQFF. The CDR3 DNA reads TGTGCCAGCAGCTTAGACCGACAGTTCCACAATGAGCAGTTCTTC.